This T cell receptor (beta chain) originates from a study of blood T cell repertoires in COVID-19 (dated by TCRdb to about 2020). In terms of the full investigation: Samples covering the acute and convalescent phases of COVID-19 were provided by collaborators in the United States, Italy and Spain. The samples were drawn from two sources: the first 160 participants of the ongoing ImmuneRACE study, and 1,000 to 1,500 subjects contributed by 6 global collaborators. Nearly every sample came with metadata listing a de-identified subject ID, COVID-19 status, age in years and sex. The dataset comprised deeply sampled blood TCRbeta repertoires from subjects exposed to, actively infected with, or recovered from COVID-19. HLA class I and class II types, where available, came from metadata supplied by the sample provider rather than from assay-based typing. The material from the prospective study consisted of cDNA or gDNA derived from T cells, B-cell-depleted T cells, or PBMCs. The repertoires were released in a freely available public database intended as a resource for research on the immune response to SARS-CoV-2. Study-wide conclusions, independent of this receptor: The quantity of clinical and demographic metadata differed by source and by participant and was supplied without curation.

TCRbeta CDR3 regions were amplified from genomic DNA using the immunoSEQ Assay, a bias-controlled multiplex PCR. In the authors' own workflow: Within the assay, amplification of reference gene primers was used to estimate how many nucleated cells each sample contained. To quantify the absolute abundance of each unique TCRbeta CDR3 rearrangement, sequence reads were collapsed and filtered. For each sample, productive Simpson clonality was calculated as the square root of Simpson's diversity index over productive rearrangements. The table comes from immuneACCESS by way of TCRdb, which keeps in-frame sequences with V and J called. Part of the clones is missing from these tables; in studies checked, under half for an unresolved V gene and the rest for unknown reasons. That table is the source of V, J and clone size, and D and trimming were worked out from the DNA. For this sample there are 430,000 or so clones; roughly 90% appear just once. The ten largest clones take up roughly 0.78% of the sample.

One collaborating source in Seattle enrolled patients while the patients were actively infected and followed the patients over time throughout the course of disease. Collaborating institutions collected whole blood in K2EDTA tubes following their own protocols. For TCRbeta analysis, collaborator samples were shipped as frozen whole blood, as isolated PBMCs, or as DNA extracted from either sample type. In regard to this clone: Its specific antigen is unknown. Base qualities are not recorded, but no much larger clone differs from it by a single base.

V has 0 bases trimmed and J has 7 bases trimmed; junction bases matching no gene number 16. CDR3 length: 19 amino acids, cysteine to phenylalanine. The retained sequence is limited to the CDR3, 57 bases, with the frame set at the first base. Reading the germline V gene gives CDR1 MGHRA and CDR2 YSYEKL. This sequence was found in a man between 18 and 29 years old with COVID-19, enrolled during active disease. Sequencing used peripheral blood. The V and J segments used are TRBV4-1 and TRBJ2-2, and TRBD1 matches 8 of the central bases. The DNA sequence is TGCGCCAGCAGCCAAGATCCCATTTCGCAGGGGGCGCTGATCGGGGAGCTGTTTTTT. It is translated as CASSQDPISQGALIGELFF.